One and the same sample provided the 11 T cell receptor beta chains below, sequenced in a study of identical twins. MiXCR, applied by TCRdb to the 5' RACE reads, yields one record per CDR3 protein. The sample yields 500,000 or so distinct CDR3 sequences, 22% seen once. A further study also used this sample, focusing on T cells expressing NK-cell markers.

The sample taken for sequencing was CD4+ T cells sorted from blood. The receptors shown here come from a woman aged 18-30 years in good health.

The sample holds a few counts of this clonotype. The chain carries TRBV11-1 and TRBJ2-3; 16 bases are a match to TRBD2. V dropped 4 bases and J dropped 7; count of bases not matched to a gene: 14. CDR3 length equals 19 residues. Per germline, CDR1 SGHAT and CDR2 FQDESV (reference sequence). DNA for the CDR3: TGTGCCAGCAGCTCATCGGGACTAGCGGGAGGGCTTTCAACACATACGCAGTATTTT. Protein product: CASSSSGLAGGLSTHTQYF.

In its sample, this clonotype was seen many times. V usage is TRBV20-1 and J usage is TRBJ2-7; maybe TRBD1 (5 bases). CDR1 is DFQATT, CDR2 SNEGSKA, per germline (reference sequence). The V end lost 3 bases, the J end lost 6 bases, and 12 bases lay between the germline ends. This CDR3 is 12 amino acids long. The CDR3 DNA reads TGCAGTGCTAGTGATGCAGGGCGCGAGCAGTACTTC. It encodes CSASDAGREQYF.

In this sample, this clonotype turned up a few times. This chain links TRBV7-8 with TRBJ2-3; D gene ambiguous. Germline V gene data show CDR1 as SGHVS and CDR2 as FQNEAQ. This CDR3 spans 17 amino acids. V lost 0 bases and J 5 bases, leaving 18 bases between the germline ends. CDR3 nucleotides: TGTGCCAGCAGCTTAGCGAGATGGCTTAGGTCCGGAGATACGCAGTATTTT. This codes for CASSLARWLRSGDTQYF.

In this sample, this clonotype turned up many times. The chain is built from TRBV13 and TRBJ2-7, with 10 bases matching TRBD2. Trimming at V came to 5 bases and at J to 7 bases, leaving 17 bases not matched to a gene. The CDR3 is 17 amino acids. CDR1 is PRHDT, CDR2 FYEKMQ, per germline (reference sequence). The CDR3 DNA sequence: TGTGCCAGCAGCCTGGGCCCGTCAGAGGGACTAGCGAGGGAGCAGTACTTC. This gives the protein CASSLGPSEGLAREQYF.

This clonotype was counted only a few times. The V and J genes are TRBV7-2 and TRBJ2-7; 11 bases line up with TRBD2. Germline trimming cut 1 base from V and 0 bases from J; bases unmatched to any gene: 5. CDR1 is SGHTA, CDR2 FQGNSA, per germline. The CDR3 contains 17 residues. This CDR3 is CASSLGRGLAASYEQYF. CDR3 DNA sequence: TGTGCCAGCAGCTTAGGGAGGGGACTAGCGGCCTCCTACGAGCAGTACTTC.

V and J are TRBV18 and TRBJ2-7; D possibly corresponds to TRBD1 (5 bases). V lost 4 bases to trimming and J lost 0 bases, with 13 bases between them. Germline loops: CDR1 KGHSH, CDR2 LQKENI. There are 15 residues in the CDR3. Written as DNA, the CDR3 is TGTGCCAGCTCACACGACCAGGGCAGCTCCTACGAGCAGTACTTC. It yields the protein CASSHDQGSSYEQYF.

This clonotype has at least ten counts. At one of its ends the junction is not consistent with the germline gene, which may arise from a read error. This sequence joins TRBV7-2 and TRBJ1-5, with D perhaps TRBD1 (5 bases). Germline V gives CDR1 SGHTA, CDR2 FQGNSA. The CDR3 has 15 residues. CDR3 in amino acids: CASSLGEYSNQPQHF. CDR3 in DNA: TGCGCCAGCAGCTTGGGGGAATATAGCAATCAGCCCCAGCATTTT.

In this sample, this clonotype turned up many times. V and J are TRBV5-1 and TRBJ2-1; the match to TRBD1 covers 7 bases. Germline assignment: CDR1 SGHRS and CDR2 YFSETQ. This CDR3 has 13 residues. Unmatched junction bases numbered 8, after V lost 5 bases and J lost 9 bases. CDR3 amino acids: CASSRSGQREQFF. The CDR3 DNA is TGCGCCAGCAGTCGCTCGGGACAGCGTGAGCAGTTCTTC.

About this clonotype: One end of the junction is discordant with germline, which a read error may explain. The rearrangement joins TRBV11-3 to TRBJ2-5; TRBD2 aligns across 11 bases. Looked up from germline, CDR1 is SGHNT and CDR2 is YENEEA. The CDR3 totals 16 residues. The CDR3 region is CVSSSRLAGTGETQYF. The DNA for the CDR3 is TGTGTCAGCAGCTCTCGACTAGCGGGGACGGGAGAGACCCAGTACTTC.

This clonotype appeared a single time. The V call is TRBV7-9, the J call TRBJ2-7; D is uncertain. The germline V gene has CDR1 SEHNR and CDR2 FQNEAQ (reference sequence). The germline V and J ends were trimmed by 2 bases and 7 bases, with 9 bases remaining between them. CDR3 length: 12 residues. The CDR3 loop is CASSLSRVEQYF. In DNA, the CDR3 is TGTGCCAGCAGCTTAAGTAGGGTTGAGCAGTACTTC. The full variable domain, with the rest looked up from reference TRBV7-9 and TRBJ2-7, is DTGVSQNPRHKITKRGQNVTFRCDPISEHNRLYWYRQTLGQGPEFLTYFQNEAQLEKSRLLSDRFSAERPKGSFSTLEIQRTEQGDSAMYLCASSLSRVEQYFGPGTRLTVT.

A few counts support this clonotype. This sequence joins TRBV4-1 and TRBJ2-1; no reliable D call. Germline V gives CDR1 MGHRA, CDR2 YSYEKL. V was pared by 4 bases and J by 9 bases, with 10 bases between. The CDR3 loop spans 12 amino acids. In DNA form, the CDR3 reads TGCGCCAGCAGCCTATCCTGGGGTGAGCAGTTCTTC. Translation: CASSLSWGEQFF.